The 10 T cell receptor beta chains presented below share a single source sample, sequenced in a study of blood T cell repertoires in COVID-19. Libraries were prepared by immunoSEQ multiplex PCR; TCRdb keeps only in-frame clonotypes and omits some of them. The sample carries some 350,000 clones, 80% to 90% recorded once. What was sequenced was peripheral blood. These TCRs come from a woman aged 45 to 65 with COVID-19, enrolled during active disease.

The chain couples TRBV10-2 to TRBJ2-1, with TRBD2 matching over 9 bases. This CDR3 is 14 amino acids long. CDR1 is WSHSY and CDR2 is SAAADI in the germline V gene. V was pared by 8 bases and J by 2 bases, with 4 bases of the junction left unmatched. CDR3 region: CASLAGRTYNEQFF. The CDR3, as DNA: TGCGCCAGCCTAGCGGGGCGAACCTACAATGAGCAGTTCTTC.

The chain joins TRBV4-1 to TRBJ1-1, with 7 bases matching TRBD1. CDR1 is MGHRA, CDR2 YSYEKL, per germline. The CDR3 length is 15 residues. J was trimmed by 1 base and V by 2 bases; bases with no gene match: 4. As DNA, the CDR3 is TGCGCCAGCAGCCAACCCCGACAGGGGAACACTGAAGCTTTCTTT. This translates into CASSQPRQGNTEAFF.

This rearrangement joins TRBV5-4 to TRBJ2-2, with TRBD2 matching 7 bases. V trimming: 0 bases; J trimming: 2 bases; junction bases outside the gene matches: 4. The CDR3 spans 16 residues. Germline V lookup: CDR1 SGHNT, CDR2 YYREEE (reference sequence). For the CDR3, the DNA is TGTGCCAGCAGCTTGGCTAAGCGGGGCAACACCGGGGAGCTGTTTTTT. The encoded protein is CASSLAKRGNTGELFF.

In this sample, this clone turned up once. The chain is built from TRBV5-1 and TRBJ1-2; 10 positions agree with TRBD1. V lost 6 bases to trimming and J lost 2 bases; unmatched junction nucleotides: 16. Germline V gene sequence: CDR1 SGHRS, CDR2 YFSETQ. This CDR3 has 18 residues. The CDR3 reads CASKFTPGTGEGNYGYTF. In nucleotides, the CDR3 is TGCGCCAGCAAATTTACCCCCGGGACAGGGGAGGGGAACTATGGCTACACCTTC. Drawing the rest from reference TRBV5-1 and TRBJ1-2, the complete variable domain is KAGVTQTPRYLIKTRGQQVTLSCSPISGHRSVSWYQQTPGQGLQFLFEYFSETQRNKGNFPGRFSGRQFSNSRSEMNVSTLELGDSALYLCASKFTPGTGEGNYGYTFGSGTRLTVV.

Remarks on this clone: This same CDR3 is encoded by further DNA sequences in the sample. The rearrangement joins TRBV5-1 to TRBJ1-2, with D uncertain. The CDR3 is 13 residues long. Germline V gives CDR1 SGHRS, CDR2 YFSETQ. Trimming removed 0 bases from V and 0 bases from J, with 3 bases in between. CDR3 sequence (DNA): TGCGCCAGCAGCTTGGGTACTAACTATGGCTACACCTTC. Translation: CASSLGTNYGYTF.

The rearrangement links TRBV19 to TRBJ2-7; possibly TRBD2 for D (6 bases). Deletions cut 4 bases from V and 9 bases from J, with 16 bases between. Germline-derived CDR1 and CDR2 are LNHDA and SQIVND (reference sequence). There are 13 residues in the CDR3. The CDR3 spells CASSNGRGETQYF. DNA of the CDR3: TGTGCCAGTAGTAACGGGCGGGGCGAGACGCAGTACTTC.

The V and J genes are TRBV19 and TRBJ1-4; TRBD1 aligns across 7 bases. V trimming: 5 bases; J trimming: 6 bases; junction bases outside the gene matches: 12. Germline CDR1 LNHDA, CDR2 SQIVND (reference sequence). The CDR3 runs to 16 residues. CDR3 residues: CASSQGPGQIYEKLFF. The CDR3, as DNA: TGTGCCAGTAGTCAAGGACCGGGACAGATTTATGAAAAACTGTTTTTT.

The chain links TRBV19 to TRBJ2-7; perhaps TRBD2 as D (6 bases). Trimming removed 5 bases from V and 1 base from J, with 12 bases in between. The germline V gene has CDR1 LNHDA and CDR2 SQIVND (reference sequence). The CDR3 is 14 amino acids. In DNA, the CDR3 is TGTGCCAGTAGTTTTATGGGACTGTCCTACGAGCAGTACTTC. Protein: CASSFMGLSYEQYF.

In its sample, this clone was seen a few times. The chain employs TRBV5-1 and TRBJ2-7, with D possibly matching TRBD1 (5 bases). The V gene's germline CDR1 is SGHRS and CDR2 YFSETQ. Trimming cost V 0 bases and J 5 bases, with 18 bases left between them. This CDR3 spans 16 amino acids. DNA of the CDR3: TGCGCCAGCAGCTTGGCCCGGACCAGTCGACAGAACGAGCAGTACTTC. Translation gives CASSLARTSRQNEQYF.

This clone was seen more than once but under ten times. Other DNA variants within this sample encode the same CDR3. The V call is TRBV5-1, the J call TRBJ1-1; unclear D gene. The CDR3 extends over 13 amino acids. V gave up 2 bases and J gave up 2 bases, with 7 bases separating them. Looked up from germline, CDR1 is SGHRS and CDR2 is YFSETQ. This CDR3 is CASSFRENTEAFF. The CDR3 nucleotides read TGCGCCAGCAGCTTCCGGGAAAACACTGAAGCTTTCTTT.